Following are 21 T cell receptor beta chains from one sample sequenced in a study of T-cell memory formation after mild COVID-19. TCRdb re-analysed the 5' RACE reads in MiXCR, keeping a single row per CDR3 protein. This table has about 340,000 distinct CDR3 sequences, roughly an eighth appearing once. The sample taken for sequencing was PBMCs or a T cell subset sorted from them (not recorded which). All receptors derive from a man younger than 35 who had mild COVID-19 (a few samples of this study predate the infection). Cell type and time point are not known.

This clonotype has a count of ten or more. The chain carries TRBV12-3 or TRBV12-4 and TRBJ1-5; 11 nucleotides align to TRBD1. This CDR3 has 14 amino acids. V gave up 7 bases and J gave up 7 bases; unmatched junction bases: 6. The CDR3 DNA reads TGTGCCAGCACGGGACAGGGGGTGGAACAGCCCCAGCATTTT. Its translation is CASTGQGVEQPQHF.

This clonotype has only a few counts. The rearrangement uses TRBV20-1 and TRBJ1-1; D remains unclear. CDR1 and CDR2 from the germline V gene are DFQATT and SNEGSKA (reference sequence). The CDR3 length is 15 residues. V was trimmed by 0 bases and J by 0 bases, leaving 11 bases between them. CDR3 nucleotide sequence: TGCAGTGCTAGAGATGGAAGGGAAATGAACACTGAAGCTTTCTTT. This sequence encodes CSARDGREMNTEAFF.

This clonotype was observed a few times. The rearrangement joins TRBV27 to TRBJ2-7; 8 positions agree with TRBD1. The CDR3 sequence is 15 residues long. Germline V gene sequence: CDR1 MNHEY, CDR2 SMNVEV (reference sequence). V was clipped by 7 bases and J by 7 bases; unmatched bases: 15. In DNA form, the CDR3 reads TGTGCCAGCACCACTACAGGGGGGCGTTTGAGAGAGCAGTACTTC. This codes for CASTTTGGRLREQYF.

This chain connects TRBV10-3 to TRBJ1-5, with 8 nucleotides matching TRBD1. After removal of 3 bases from V and 7 bases from J, the junction contained 8 bases not matched to a gene. The CDR3 is made up of 15 amino acids. Germline V gives CDR1 ENHRY, CDR2 SYGVKD. CDR3 coding DNA: TGTGCCATCAGTGATAGTCAGGGGGCCTACCAGCCCCAGCATTTT. Translated: CAISDSQGAYQPQHF.

This clonotype was seen more than once but under ten times. The chain links TRBV6-5 to TRBJ1-1, with TRBD1 matching over 10 bases. The germline CDR1 and CDR2 sequences are MNHEY and SVGAGI. There are 15 residues in the CDR3. The V segment lost 4 bases and the J segment 5 bases; nucleotides outside the gene matches: 7. The CDR3 region is CASSFLGQGRTEAFF. The CDR3 DNA follows: TGTGCCAGCAGTTTTCTGGGACAGGGGAGAACTGAAGCTTTCTTT.

The chain combines TRBV9 with TRBJ2-2, with a weak D call TRBD2 (5 bases). The CDR3 runs to 17 residues. Germline assignment: CDR1 SGDLS and CDR2 YYNGEE. Trimming shortened V by 0 bases and J by 0 bases, and 12 bases separated the two germline ends. CDR3 DNA sequence: TGTGCCAGCAGCGTAGACCCAAGCGGCGCGAACACCGGGGAGCTGTTTTTT. Translated, it gives CASSVDPSGANTGELFF.

The chain links TRBV18 to TRBJ2-7; D not certain. There are 16 residues in the CDR3. Looked up from germline, CDR1 is KGHSH and CDR2 is LQKENI. V lost 3 bases, J lost 5 bases, and 20 bases lay in between. The CDR3: CASSPHPRTLSHEQYV. CDR3 bases: TGTGCCAGCTCACCCCACCCGCGGACCCTGAGCCACGAGCAGTACGTC.

This clonotype was picked up a small number of times. The chain couples TRBV6-5 to TRBJ2-1, with TRBD2 identical over 8 bases. Germline loops: CDR1 MNHEY, CDR2 SVGAGI. The CDR3 sequence is 15 residues long. J gave up 4 bases and V 6 bases, and 8 bases lay outside the gene matches. This chain's CDR3 is CASSNGGAGYNEQFF. CDR3 coding DNA: TGTGCCAGCAGCAACGGGGGGGCCGGATACAATGAGCAGTTCTTC.

The chain has TRBV13 and TRBJ1-1, with D perhaps matching TRBD1 (5 bases). Trimming stripped 3 bases from V and 6 bases from J, with 14 bases between. Germline lookup yields CDR1 PRHDT and CDR2 FYEKMQ (reference sequence). This CDR3 comprises 14 residues. This chain's CDR3 is CASSFGRGLAEAFF. The CDR3 bases are TGTGCCAGCAGCTTCGGACGGGGGTTGGCTGAAGCTTTCTTT.

In its sample, this clonotype was seen a few times. This sequence joins TRBV5-1 and TRBJ2-3; 7 bases fit TRBD2. Germline V CDR1 and CDR2: SGHRS, YFSETQ. This CDR3 contains 15 residues. V was clipped by 6 bases and J by 1 base; unmatched bases: 8. The CDR3 spells CASKPGRAGTDTQYF. The CDR3 DNA sequence: TGCGCCAGCAAACCGGGGAGGGCCGGCACAGATACGCAGTATTTT.

This clonotype was counted many times. V usage is TRBV7-9 and J usage is TRBJ2-7, with TRBD1 matching 7 bases. The V segment lost 4 bases and the J segment 4 bases; nucleotides outside the gene matches: 10. Germline lookup yields CDR1 SEHNR and CDR2 FQNEAQ (reference sequence). The CDR3 runs 15 residues. The CDR3 region is CASSSTRTGIYEQYV. In DNA form, the CDR3 reads TGTGCCAGCAGCTCCACACGGACAGGAATATACGAGCAGTACGTC.

This clonotype was counted between two and nine times. The chain recombines TRBV20-1 with TRBJ1-3; D is unclear. The CDR3 is made up of 12 amino acids. V was clipped by 2 bases and J by 0 bases, with 2 bases between them. Germline assignment: CDR1 DFQATT and CDR2 SNEGSKA (reference sequence). CDR3 bases: TGCAGTGCTAGACACTCTGGAAACACCATATATTTT. Translated, it gives CSARHSGNTIYF.

This clonotype occurred a few times. The chain uses TRBV20-1 and TRBJ2-5; weak D call: TRBD1 (6 bases). The CDR3 sequence is 14 residues long. Germline V CDR1 and CDR2: DFQATT, SNEGSKA (reference sequence). V dropped 2 bases and J dropped 2 bases, with 12 bases sitting between them. Here the CDR3 DNA reads TGCAGTGCTAGAAGGGGGAGCTTTCAAGAGACCCAGTACTTC. It translates to CSARRGSFQETQYF.

This clonotype was observed a handful of times. V and J are TRBV4-1 and TRBJ2-5; the D gene is possibly TRBD2 (5 bases). CDR1 is MGHRA, CDR2 YSYEKL, per germline. V was pared by 0 bases and J by 2 bases, with 10 bases between. The CDR3 length is 15 residues. The CDR3, as DNA: TGCGCCAGCAGCCAAGATCCCCAGCGGCAAGAGACCCAGTACTTC. Translated, it gives CASSQDPQRQETQYF.

The rearrangement joins TRBV5-8 to TRBJ2-7; no clear D. Germline V gene data show CDR1 as SGHTS and CDR2 as YDEGEE. Trimming cost V 0 bases and J 0 bases, with 7 bases left between them. CDR3 length: 14 residues. CDR3 amino acids: CASSLGGSSYEQYV. The DNA of the CDR3 is TGTGCCAGCAGCTTGGGGGGAAGCTCCTACGAGCAGTACGTC.

This clonotype was seen more than once but under ten times. The chain recombines TRBV12-3 or TRBV12-4 with TRBJ2-7; 8 bases fit TRBD1. The CDR3 length is 13 residues. J was trimmed by 2 bases and V by 3 bases; bases with no gene match: 0. The CDR3 coding sequence is TGTGCCAGCAGTTTCAGGGGGCCCTACGAGCAGTACTTC. Translated: CASSFRGPYEQYF.

This clonotype appeared a few times. This rearrangement joins TRBV5-6 to TRBJ2-5, with D perhaps TRBD2 (5 bases). This CDR3 has 13 amino acids. Germline CDR1 and CDR2: SGHDT and YYEEEE. V lost 4 bases and J 3 bases, leaving 10 bases between the germline ends. CDR3 DNA: TGTGCCAGCAGCCGGGGAACGGAAGAGACCCAGTACTTC. Its translation: CASSRGTEETQYF.

This clonotype was seen a few times. This chain links TRBV12-3 or TRBV12-4 with TRBJ2-1, with 7 bases matching TRBD1. The CDR3 is 13 amino acids. With V trimmed by 7 bases and J by 9 bases, 9 bases remained unmatched. Here the CDR3 reads CASNQGVGGEQFF. Written as DNA, the CDR3 is TGTGCCAGCAATCAGGGGGTGGGTGGTGAGCAGTTCTTC.

This clonotype has only a few counts. This chain uses TRBV2 with TRBJ1-2, with D uncertain. The germline V gene encodes CDR1 SNHLY and CDR2 FYNNEI. Trimming left V 4 bases short and J 6 bases short, with 12 bases between. CDR3 length: 13 amino acids. The CDR3 DNA follows: TGTGCCAGCAGTGGTAGTAGCCGGAATGGCTACACCTTC. Its protein is CASSGSSRNGYTF. Full variable domain (missing parts from reference TRBV2 and TRBJ1-2): EPEVTQTPSHQVTQMGQEVILRCVPISNHLYFYWYRQILGQKVEFLVSFYNNEISEKSEIFDDQFSVERPDGSNFTLKIRSTKLEDSAMYFCASSGSSRNGYTFGSGTRLTVV.

This CDR3 is CASSSHRGTGSFLSNQPQHF. The CDR3 bases are TGTGCCAGCAGCTCACATAGGGGGACAGGGAGCTTTCTGAGCAATCAGCCCCAGCATTTT. The chain combines TRBV7-2 with TRBJ1-5; 9 bases agree with TRBD1. There are 20 residues in the CDR3. Germline values: CDR1 SGHTA, CDR2 FQGNSA. After removal of 4 bases from V and 1 base from J, the junction contained 17 bases not matched to a gene.

The sample holds a few counts of this clonotype. The chain carries TRBV28 and TRBJ2-4; the match to TRBD1 covers 7 bases. Trimming at V came to 2 bases and at J to 8 bases, leaving 6 bases not matched to a gene. CDR3 size: 14 residues. Germline values: CDR1 MDHEN, CDR2 SYDVKM. The CDR3 loop reads CASSLGQGVHIQYF. The CDR3 coding sequence is TGTGCCAGCAGTTTAGGGCAGGGGGTTCACATTCAGTACTTC.